This T cell receptor beta chain was sequenced during a study of T cell responses to AZD1222 COVID-19 vaccine. Data came from immunoSEQ multiplex PCR; TCRdb stores just in-frame clones and leaves some out. The table records 200,000 or so clones, almost 95% of them present only once. The ends were cut back, 3 bases at V and 0 bases at J, with 12 bases in the middle. The CDR3 loop spans 15 amino acids. The germline CDR1 and CDR2 sequences are GTSNPN and SVGIG (reference sequence). Notes on this clone: Its antigen is not known.

Findings of the study overall: Variant regions that are unmutated are reportedly the target of nearly half of spike-specific TCRs. Among those given AZD1222, only 6 or 7 were seropositive at baseline.

This chain connects TRBV30 to TRBJ2-1; D ambiguous. The clonotype originates from an adult in good health. Source: peripheral blood, taken on day 0 of AZD1222 vaccination. This CDR3 is CAWSQEPSSYNEQFF. The CDR3 DNA sequence: TGTGCCTGGAGCCAGGAGCCAAGCTCCTACAATGAGCAGTTCTTC. Using reference TRBV30 and TRBJ2-1 for the parts outside the CDR3, the full variable domain is SQTIHQWPATLVQPVGSPLSLECTVEGTSNPNLYWYRQAAGRGLQLLFYSVGIGQISSEVPQNLSASRPQDRQFILSSKKLLLSDSGFYLCAWSQEPSSYNEQFFGPGTRLTVL.